Reported below is one TCR beta chain. No cognate antigen has been identified for it. There are no base qualities to consult, and no much larger clone falls within one base. The cohort consisted of 600 to 700 healthy bone marrow donors. All cohort members were sampled while nominally healthy, although unrecorded immune exposures were likely present. The donor tested CMV seronegative and was one of the 352 seronegative cohort members. A peripheral blood sample was provided by each donor, and peripheral blood mononuclear cells were used for TCR beta sequencing. Genomic DNA extraction from the blood cell samples was performed with the Qiagen DNeasy Blood Extraction Kit. This specimen belongs to a study of cytomegalovirus exposure and HLA in healthy donors (dated by TCRdb to about 2017). Background for the entire study: According to an earlier analysis of 450 to 650 of the donors, about 180 million T cells yielded roughly 110 million unique TCR beta sequences and roughly 280 Gb of sequence data. Among the roughly 380 genotyped donors, about 85% belonged to the genetic ancestry cluster associated with self-reported Caucasian donors. Typing coverage differed by locus: A, B, C, DRB1 and DQB1 were typed in roughly 620-630 donors, DQA1 in 522, DPA1 in around 610, and DPB1 in approximately 450. Donor age, sex, ethnicity and CMV serostatus were collected together with the repertoire data. In the later analysis, no new phenotypic data were used to find candidate immune exposures; instead, reliance was placed on TCR beta sequences and their occurrence across donors. In a later analysis, previously published TCR beta repertoires from 670 or so donors were re-analyzed and high-resolution HLA genotyping was added so that TCR occurrence patterns could be studied. Because of strong linkage in the cohort, four to six DR-DQ haplotypes were treated as single units for association and clustering. All discovery cohort repertoires had been generated using a single sequencing platform. Genome-wide SNP genotypes for about 65% of the roughly 670 donors were used in a later genetic analysis, which treated that subset as a discovery cohort. Along with the roughly 610-subject first cohort, a separate validation cohort of about 110 different subjects was used. The aim of the study was to test whether cataloging public T cell receptors could identify signatures of past pathogen exposure. The study combined high-throughput TCR immunosequencing, statistical association of individual TCRs with disease status, and machine learning to predict cytomegalovirus infection status. In an earlier analysis of 500 to 650 of the donors, high-throughput TCR beta sequencing was used to judge whether each TCR beta V gene segment behaved as functional or pseudogenic. An early release that covered fewer than 800 HLA-typed donors contained approximately 300 gigabases of sequencing data and roughly 84 million unique TCR sequences. The T cell repertoires of roughly 660 subjects were profiled by immunosequencing and related to cytomegalovirus serostatus. HLA typing covered class I and class II loci at four-digit resolution. Across 300 to 500 genotyped donors of the cohort, an average of approximately 200,000 unique TCR beta nucleotide sequences per donor were sequenced, and roughly 18% of those sequences were non-productive. Broader findings and caveats from the paper: A cluster of highly shared sequence variants was judged likely to represent a technical artifact of the sequencing pipeline. While some public TCRs were present in many individuals, most TCR sequences turned up only very rarely across donors. The cohort was sequenced for TCR beta chains only, and without alpha or paired-chain data the features that could be detected were limited. A further reported finding was that TCR beta sequences accurately predicted the HLA-A and HLA-B alleles for most subjects in the first cohort. In a later analysis, HLA-associated TCR beta chains were found to be more clonally expanded and to have lower generation probabilities than equally common non-associated chains. The authors suggested that the approach could potentially be generalized to other disease states and immunological phenotypes. Strong co-occurrence of HLA alleles, especially DR and DQ, made assigning TCR associations to individual alleles difficult. The 87-base-pair reads could not distinguish some IMGT-functional V segments, including TRBV6-2 and TRBV6-3, so those segments were excluded. Immune exposure information for the cohort was limited to CMV serostatus. In an earlier analysis of approximately 590 of the donors, most TCR beta V segments appeared in productive rearrangements about 90% or about 30% of the time, broadly matching IMGT annotations. According to a later analysis, most CMV-associated TCR beta chains appeared to be HLA-restricted, and the HLA associations seemed to be driven largely by CMV exposure. The classifier was reported to diagnose cytomegalovirus status with high specificity and sensitivity in both the original cohort and the validation cohort. Sequencing depth was assumed to be roughly uniform across donors in the presence/absence analyses, though that assumption may not hold. According to a later genetic analysis, donors in an Asian-associated ancestry cluster had fewer N-insertions in productive TCRs than the approximately 710-donor mean. In vitro tests confirmed that a few of the cytomegalovirus-associated TCR beta chains recognize cytomegalovirus antigens. Because counts were too low, seventeen rarely observed V segments, including chromosome 9 orphons, were excluded from the earlier analysis of 587 of the donors. The study gave a list of some 150 TCR beta chains associated with cytomegalovirus. Because some donors lacked HLA typing at each locus, the association tests relied only on the typed subset. V-gene and J-gene trimming of TCR beta chains was associated with a missense DCLRE1C variant in a later genetic analysis, and the association was replicated in an independent cohort. Linkage disequilibrium might explain the correlated functional status among segregating V segments, but an unknown experimental factor could not be ruled out. Several of the top co-occurrence clusters appeared to be linked to parvovirus B19, influenza, CMV and Epstein-Barr virus, according to a later analysis. A later analysis found that TCR association rates varied across HLA loci, with DRB1 alleles showing the most associated TCRs and HLA-C alleles the fewest. Specific HLA alleles were associated with 15,000 to 20,000 TCR beta sequences at a false discovery rate of 0.05 in a later analysis.

Library prep was done by the immunoSEQ multiplex PCR assay. For the multiplex PCR, a mixture combining 60 forward primers for TCR Vbeta segments and 13 reverse primers for TCR Jbeta segments was used. Amplification of the CDR3 region of rearranged TCR beta genes was performed with a multiplex PCR assay on genomic DNA. On the Illumina HiSeq System, the amplified TCR beta libraries were sequenced as 87-base-pair reads. Concerning the study's data processing: Across the roughly 700 repertoires, a later analysis counted some 81 million unique TCR beta chains, around 10 million of which were shared by at least two donors. To remove PCR and sequencing errors, raw reads were error-corrected and collapsed into unique sequences using a nearest-neighbor algorithm that merged closely related sequences. CDR3 sequences were aligned to IMGT reference sequences to assign V, D and J gene segments. For a sequence to be retained, at least a six-nucleotide match to both a V gene segment and a J gene segment was required. A rearrangement was called productive if the CDR3 had no stop codons and remained in frame with V and J, and every other rearrangement was called non-productive. Following IMGT convention, CDR3 was defined as the stretch from the second conserved V-encoded cysteine up to the conserved J-encoded phenylalanine. The earlier analysis of some 540 of the donors excluded any sequence lacking an unambiguous match to a single V gene segment. In an earlier analysis of more than 500 of the donors, a V segment was called functional when productive rearrangements were above 56.7%, and segregating when the standard deviation between donors exceeded 5%. A statistical classification framework was built for diagnosing cytomegalovirus status from the catalog of TCR beta chain sequences. In a later analysis, TCR nucleotide sequences were compared against IMGT/GENE-DB human TR gene sequences so that V and J genes could be assigned. A later analysis assigned CDR3 sequences and most-parsimonious VDJ recombination scenarios with the TCRdist pipeline. In a later analysis, every TCR beta chain was defined by the combination of its CDR3 amino acid sequence and its V-gene family, and reads without a unique V-gene family were dropped. A later analysis removed roughly 590 highly shared, low-generation-probability nucleotide sequences to deal with suspected cross-contamination and a sequencing artifact. In a later analysis, a clonal expansion index for each public chain was calculated from normalized within-repertoire ranks of inferred template counts. In a later analysis, generation probabilities were computed using a VDJ recombination model fitted to out-of-frame rearrangements, and the results were checked against IGoR. Hypergeometric tests were used in a later analysis to score TCR-TCR, TCR-HLA and TCR-CMV co-occurrence, with a repertoire-size bias correction applied to the TCR pairs. False discovery rates were estimated in a later analysis by permuting HLA or CMV assignments 20 times. In a later analysis, co-occurring TCRs were grouped using DBSCAN, with TCRdist sequence similarity added in when clustering inside HLA-allele-positive subsets. For co-occurrence clustering, repertoires with fewer than 30,000 or more than 120,000 public chains were excluded, along with roughly 5 repertoires with anomalous nucleotide sharing. TCRdb provides this immuneACCESS table in a form limited to in-frame rearrangements. Some clones are lacking; in checked studies, under half of them reflect an unresolved V gene, and why the rest are absent is not known. That table furnishes V, J and clone size, whereas the DNA furnished D and trimming. In this sample the table shows about 130,000 clones, roughly 84% of which occur a single time. Under 2% of the sample is taken by the ten largest.

A distance of 8 bases separates the germline ends of V and J, which lose 0 bases and 10 bases respectively. CDR1 and CDR2 were assigned from the germline V gene (reference sequence) as LNHNV and YYDKDF. The CDR3 runs 12 amino acids, cysteine and phenylalanine included. The kept DNA is CDR3 alone, 36 bases in frame from the first base. The sequence came from a boy aged 5-17 years in good health and CMV-seronegative. The rearranged chain carries TRBV15 and TRBJ2-3; the D gene remains uncertain. The specimen was PBMCs. The CDR3 protein is CATSRDQSPQYF. The nucleotide sequence reads TGTGCCACCAGCAGAGACCAGTCCCCGCAGTATTTT.